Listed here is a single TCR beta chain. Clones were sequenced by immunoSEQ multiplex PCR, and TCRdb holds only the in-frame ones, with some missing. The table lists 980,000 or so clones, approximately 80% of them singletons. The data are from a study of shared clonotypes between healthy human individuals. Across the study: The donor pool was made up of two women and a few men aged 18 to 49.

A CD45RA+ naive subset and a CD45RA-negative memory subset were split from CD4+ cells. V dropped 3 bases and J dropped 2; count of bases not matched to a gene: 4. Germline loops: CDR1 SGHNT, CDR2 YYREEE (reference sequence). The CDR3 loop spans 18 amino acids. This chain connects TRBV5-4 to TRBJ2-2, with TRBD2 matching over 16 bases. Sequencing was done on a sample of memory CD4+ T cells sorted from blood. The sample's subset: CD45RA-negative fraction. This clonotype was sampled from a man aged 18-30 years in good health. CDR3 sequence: CASSSGTSGRDNTGELFF. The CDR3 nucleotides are TGTGCCAGCAGCTCCGGGACTAGCGGGAGGGACAACACCGGGGAGCTGTTTTTT.